This T cell receptor beta chain is drawn from a study of cytomegalovirus exposure and HLA in healthy donors. Germline V lookup: CDR1 LGHNA, CDR2 YNFKEQ. The CDR3 is 16 amino acids. J was trimmed by 7 bases and V by 2 bases; bases with no gene match: 5. 60 Vbeta and 13 Jbeta primers were used in PCR. Some clones are missing from TCRdb's copy, which holds only in-frame ones; the method was immunoSEQ multiplex PCR. Of a few hundred thousand clones in the sample, roughly 90% were seen once. Material for sequencing was PBMCs. This clonotype was sampled from a woman under 30 in good health and CMV-seronegative. The rearrangement links TRBV4-2 to TRBJ2-3; 14 nucleotides match TRBD2. The CDR3 loop is CASSQPGTSGGNTQYF. The CDR3 bases are TGTGCCAGCAGCCAACCCGGGACTAGCGGGGGAAATACGCAGTATTTT.